This entry lists 30 T cell receptor beta chains sequenced from one sample in a study of blood T cell repertoires in COVID-19. Data came from immunoSEQ multiplex PCR; TCRdb stores just in-frame clones and leaves some out. The sample has under 250,000 clones, around 88% seen once. Sequencing was done on a sample of peripheral blood. These receptors originate from a woman of 80 years or more with COVID-19, enrolled during active disease.

This sequence joins TRBV11-2 and TRBJ2-3, with 8 bases matching TRBD1. Unmatched junction bases numbered 7, after V lost 2 bases and J lost 6 bases. In germline, CDR1 is SGHAT, CDR2 FQNNGV. CDR3 length equals 15 residues. The CDR3 loop is CASSLQGALRDTQYF. The CDR3 DNA is TGTGCCAGCAGCTTACAGGGGGCCCTCAGGGATACGCAGTATTTT. Filled out from reference TRBV11-2 and TRBJ2-3, the complete variable domain reads EAGVAQSPRYKIIEKRQSVAFWCNPISGHATLYWYQQILGQGPKLLIQFQNNGVVDDSQLPKDRFSAERLKGVDSTLKIQPAKLEDSAVYLCASSLQGALRDTQYFGPGTRLTVL.

This clone showed up just once. V gene TRBV5-4 combines with J gene TRBJ2-1, with 7 bases that match TRBD1. The CDR3 contains 15 residues. Germline values: CDR1 SGHNT, CDR2 YYREEE (reference sequence). With 0 bases clipped from V and 0 bases from J, the junction kept 0 bases outside the gene matches. CDR3 DNA sequence: TGTGCCAGCAGCTTGGGGGACAGCTCCTACAATGAGCAGTTCTTC. This sequence encodes CASSLGDSSYNEQFF.

The J gene is TRBJ2-1, the V gene TRBV6-6, with D perhaps TRBD1 (5 bases). There are 13 residues in the CDR3. V was shortened by 2 bases and J by 4 bases, with 6 bases between the two germline ends. CDR1 is MNHNY and CDR2 is SVGAGI in the germline V gene (reference sequence). In DNA, the CDR3 is TGTGCCAGCAGTTACCAGGGATACAATGAGCAGTTCTTC. This encodes CASSYQGYNEQFF.

The rearrangement uses TRBV18 and TRBJ2-7; perhaps TRBD1 as D (5 bases). Germline V lookup: CDR1 KGHSH, CDR2 LQKENI. This CDR3 is 14 amino acids long. V was trimmed by 3 bases and J by 2 bases, leaving 11 bases between them. CDR3 sequence reads: CASSPTEAPYEQYV. In nucleotides, the CDR3 is TGTGCCAGCTCACCGACAGAGGCCCCCTACGAGCAGTACGTC.

The gene calls are TRBV4-2 and TRBJ1-5, with D uncertain. Germline-derived CDR1 and CDR2 are LGHNA and YNFKEQ. Trimming cost V 0 bases and J 0 bases, with 6 bases left between them. This CDR3 region has 15 residues. The DNA for the CDR3 is TGTGCCAGCAGCCAAGAGGGCGATAGCAATCAGCCCCAGCATTTT. Translation: CASSQEGDSNQPQHF.

The chain links TRBV27 to TRBJ1-2; 9 nucleotides match TRBD1. The V and J ends lost 6 bases and 4 bases, in that order; junction bases with no gene match: 9. The CDR3 sequence is 15 residues long. Per germline, CDR1 MNHEY and CDR2 SMNVEV (reference sequence). The CDR3 DNA sequence: TGTGCCAGCAGCTCCCCGGACAGGGGTTTCTATGGCTACACCTTC. Amino acids: CASSSPDRGFYGYTF.

This clone was counted a single time. The genes are TRBV2 and TRBJ1-1; possibly TRBD1 for D (5 bases). The CDR3 is 15 amino acids. CDR1 is SNHLY and CDR2 is FYNNEI in the germline V gene. V lost 5 bases and J 4 bases, leaving 17 bases between the germline ends. CDR3 bases: TGTGCCAGCAGTTACCAAGACAGCAGAATCACTGAAGCTTTCTTT. Translated: CASSYQDSRITEAFF.

The chain has TRBV19 and TRBJ2-2; 9 bases fit TRBD2. Germline-derived CDR1 and CDR2 are LNHDA and SQIVND (reference sequence). This CDR3 comprises 16 residues. V trimming: 4 bases; J trimming: 4 bases; junction bases outside the gene matches: 7. For the CDR3, the DNA is TGTGCCAGTAGTAAGGCTAGCGGGACAATCACCGGGGAGCTGTTTTTT. Encoded protein: CASSKASGTITGELFF.

This sequence joins TRBV11-2 and TRBJ2-3; 7 bases align to TRBD2. Unmatched junction bases numbered 7, after V lost 1 base and J lost 6 bases. Germline CDR1 SGHAT, CDR2 FQNNGV. The CDR3 sequence is 15 residues long. The CDR3 coding sequence is TGTGCCAGCAGCTTAGGACGGACCGGGGGGGATACGCAGTATTTT. This translates into CASSLGRTGGDTQYF.

This chain joins TRBV5-1 and TRBJ1-2; D remains unclear. The CDR3 runs 14 residues. Per the germline V gene, CDR1 is SGHRS and CDR2 is YFSETQ. V shed 0 bases and J shed 5 bases, with 11 bases lying between them. CDR3 protein: CASSLAVTAYGYTF. The DNA of the CDR3 is TGCGCCAGCAGCTTGGCCGTCACAGCTTATGGCTACACCTTC.

CDR3: CASSLLLQGGYYGYTF. CDR3 DNA sequence: TGTGCCAGCAGTTTACTCCTACAGGGGGGGTACTATGGCTACACCTTC. This chain connects TRBV28 to TRBJ1-2; 8 bases are a match to TRBD1. Germline V gene lookup returns CDR1 MDHEN and CDR2 SYDVKM. The junction had 8 bases not matched to a gene; V was cut back by 2 bases and J by 3 bases. The CDR3 length is 16 residues.

V usage is TRBV10-3 and J usage is TRBJ2-3; 9 bases map to TRBD1. The V and J ends lost 1 base and 0 bases, in that order; junction bases with no gene match: 5. Germline V gene data show CDR1 as ENHRY and CDR2 as SYGVKD. This CDR3 is 17 amino acids long. CDR3 in DNA: TGTGCCATCAGTGAGTTAAGGGGGACAGGGAGCACAGATACGCAGTATTTT. It encodes CAISELRGTGSTDTQYF.

The chain joins TRBV9 to TRBJ2-2, with D tentatively TRBD1 (5 bases). Germline assignment: CDR1 SGDLS and CDR2 YYNGEE. The CDR3 contains 15 residues. Trimming took off 1 base at V and 0 bases at J, with 7 bases between the two ends. The CDR3 nucleotides are TGTGCCAGCAGCGTACAGGGATCGAACACCGGGGAGCTGTTTTTT. Translating gives CASSVQGSNTGELFF.

This clone was seen just once. The gene calls are TRBV20-1 and TRBJ1-5; TRBD1 aligns across 8 bases. This CDR3 spans 15 amino acids. Losses at the gene ends were 3 bases for V and 7 bases for J; bases not matched to a gene: 11. The germline V gene has CDR1 DFQATT and CDR2 SNEGSKA (reference sequence). The CDR3 DNA sequence: TGCAGTGCTAGTGTGGACAGGGAGTTTACACAGCCCCAGCATTTT. Translating it yields CSASVDREFTQPQHF.

The chain joins TRBV29-1 to TRBJ1-3; 7 bases match TRBD1. Trimming at V came to 4 bases and at J to 3 bases, leaving 6 bases not matched to a gene. From germline, CDR1 is SQVTM and CDR2 ANQGSEA. The CDR3 covers 14 residues. This CDR3 is CSVVGQGGGNTIYF. CDR3 nucleotides: TGCAGCGTTGTAGGGCAGGGGGGTGGAAACACCATATATTTT.

V usage is TRBV19 and J usage is TRBJ1-5, with 8 bases matching TRBD1. The ends lost 4 bases at V and 9 bases at J; junction bases unmatched: 8. The CDR3 is 14 residues long. Germline V gene sequence: CDR1 LNHDA, CDR2 SQIVND (reference sequence). The DNA of the CDR3 is TGTGCCAGTAGTACCCCAGGGGGCTTTATGCCCCAGCATTTT. This codes for CASSTPGGFMPQHF.

CDR3 loop: CASRLLTGKDQPQHF. The CDR3 DNA sequence: TGTGCCAGCAGATTACTTACAGGGAAGGATCAGCCCCAGCATTTT. The V call is TRBV2, the J call TRBJ1-5; TRBD1 is a possible D gene (6 bases). Germline V gene sequence: CDR1 SNHLY, CDR2 FYNNEI. The CDR3 is 15 amino acids. The V and J ends lost 6 bases and 5 bases respectively, with 17 bases between them. Variable domain in full (rest from reference TRBV2 and TRBJ1-5): EPEVTQTPSHQVTQMGQEVILRCVPISNHLYFYWYRQILGQKVEFLVSFYNNEISEKSEIFDDQFSVERPDGSNFTLKIRSTKLEDSAMYFCASRLLTGKDQPQHFGDGTRLSIL.

The chain links TRBV3-1 (or the pseudogene TRBV3-2) to TRBJ2-2, with 7 nucleotides matching TRBD1. This CDR3 region has 16 residues. The ends lost 5 bases at V and 4 bases at J; junction bases unmatched: 10. The germline gives CDR1 LGHDT, CDR2 YNNKEL (reference sequence). The CDR3 loop is CASSSLTGLGTGELFF. The CDR3 DNA sequence: TGTGCCAGCAGCTCCCTGACAGGGCTTGGCACCGGGGAGCTGTTTTTT.

The chain joins TRBV7-2 to TRBJ2-3; 7 bases map to TRBD1. Looked up from germline, CDR1 is SGHTA and CDR2 is FQGNSA. The V and J ends lost 1 base and 6 bases, in that order; junction bases with no gene match: 4. CDR3 length: 14 amino acids. Written as DNA, the CDR3 is TGTGCCAGCAGCTTAGAACCGGGACAGGATACGCAGTATTTT. It translates to CASSLEPGQDTQYF.

As for this clone: At one boundary the junction diverges from the germline segment, which might be a read error. This CDR3 is also generated by other DNA sequences in the sample. V and J are TRBV6-5 and TRBJ2-2, with TRBD2 identical over 7 bases. The CDR3 has 13 residues. In germline, CDR1 is MNHEY, CDR2 SVGAGI. The CDR3, as DNA: TGTGCTAGCAGGCGGGGGAGCACCGGGGAGCTGTTTTTT. Protein product: CASRRGSTGELFF.

The V call is TRBV6-5, the J call TRBJ1-5; possible D gene TRBD1, 5 bases. The CDR3 spans 15 residues. Germline CDR1 reads MNHEY; CDR2 reads SVGAGI. Deletions cut 0 bases from V and 3 bases from J, with 9 bases between. The CDR3 bases are TGTGCCAGCAGTTACTCGGGGGGACCCAATCAGCCCCAGCATTTT. It codes for CASSYSGGPNQPQHF.

The chain has TRBV3-1 (or the pseudogene TRBV3-2) and TRBJ1-3; 11 bases agree with TRBD1. J was trimmed by 0 bases and V by 4 bases; bases with no gene match: 11. CDR1 is LGHDT, CDR2 YNNKEL, per germline (reference sequence). CDR3 length: 19 amino acids. CDR3 DNA: TGTGCCAGCAGCCTCCTCGGGACAGGGGGAGTGAGCTCTGGAAACACCATATATTTT. Protein: CASSLLGTGGVSSGNTIYF.

V usage is TRBV24-1 and J usage is TRBJ2-1; a possible D gene is TRBD2 (5 bases). V dropped 5 bases and J dropped 4 bases, with 5 bases sitting between them. This CDR3 contains 12 residues. CDR1 is KGHDR and CDR2 is SFDVKD in the germline V gene. CDR3 DNA sequence: TGTGCCACCAGTGCGGGGTACAATGAGCAGTTCTTC. It codes for CATSAGYNEQFF.

The V gene is TRBV11-2, the J gene TRBJ1-2; possible D gene TRBD1, 6 bases. The germline CDR1 and CDR2 sequences are SGHAT and FQNNGV. V dropped 5 bases and J dropped 0 bases, with 13 bases sitting between them. This CDR3 contains 15 residues. The CDR3 bases are TGTGCCAGCAGCCCTAGACAGGTCACTAACTATGGCTACACCTTC. Translating it yields CASSPRQVTNYGYTF.

The CDR3 nucleotides read TGTGCCAGCAGTCCCATCAGGGCGAACACTGAAGCTTTCTTT. Translated, it gives CASSPIRANTEAFF. The chain carries TRBV6-2 or TRBV6-3 and TRBJ1-1, with D possibly TRBD1 on 5 matching bases. V was pared by 5 bases and J by 1 base, with 11 bases between. There are 14 residues in the CDR3. The germline gives CDR1 MNHEY, CDR2 SVGEGT.

This clone has only one observation. The rearrangement uses TRBV2 and TRBJ2-1; TRBD1 is a possible D gene (8 bases). V was cut by 6 bases and J by 4 bases, with 16 bases left in between. CDR3 length: 15 residues. The V gene's germline CDR1 is SNHLY and CDR2 FYNNEI. The CDR3 is CASRVGQGGYNEQFF. For the CDR3, the DNA is TGTGCCAGCAGGGTCGGACAGGGAGGGTACAATGAGCAGTTCTTC. Combining the CDR3 with reference TRBV2 and TRBJ2-1 gives the whole variable domain EPEVTQTPSHQVTQMGQEVILRCVPISNHLYFYWYRQILGQKVEFLVSFYNNEISEKSEIFDDQFSVERPDGSNFTLKIRSTKLEDSAMYFCASRVGQGGYNEQFFGPGTRLTVL.

The V call is TRBV7-2, the J call TRBJ2-7, with 9 positions matching TRBD2. The trim removed 5 bases at V and 0 bases at J, leaving 8 bases unmatched. The CDR3 runs to 16 residues. CDR1 is SGHTA, CDR2 FQGNSA, per germline. CDR3 in DNA: TGTGCCAGCAGCCCCGAGAGCGGGGGGATCTCCTACGAGCAGTACTTC. Protein: CASSPESGGISYEQYF.

The J gene is TRBJ2-6, the V gene TRBV3-1 (or the pseudogene TRBV3-2); possibly TRBD1 for D (6 bases). The V gene lost 4 bases and the J gene lost 3 bases, with 16 bases spanning the gap. The CDR3 contains 17 residues. The germline V gene has CDR1 LGHDT and CDR2 YNNKEL (reference sequence). The DNA of the CDR3 is TGTGCCAGCAGCCCCACCAGAGGGGGAAGTGGGGCCAACGTCCTGACTTTC. This translates into CASSPTRGGSGANVLTF.

This chain uses TRBV28 with TRBJ1-5; D is unresolved. V lost 4 bases to trimming and J lost 4 bases, with 5 bases between them. Per the germline V gene, CDR1 is MDHEN and CDR2 is SYDVKM. This CDR3 spans 12 amino acids. The CDR3 reads CASSSNNQPQHF. The DNA of the CDR3 is TGTGCCAGCAGTTCAAATAATCAGCCCCAGCATTTT.

The chain couples TRBV28 to TRBJ1-2; TRBD1 agrees at 7 bases. Germline V gene lookup returns CDR1 MDHEN and CDR2 SYDVKM. With 5 bases clipped from V and 10 bases from J, the junction kept 7 bases outside the gene matches. This CDR3 spans 12 amino acids. CDR3 DNA sequence: TGTGCCAGCAGTCCCCCGGGACAGTTCTACACCTTC. Protein sequence: CASSPPGQFYTF.